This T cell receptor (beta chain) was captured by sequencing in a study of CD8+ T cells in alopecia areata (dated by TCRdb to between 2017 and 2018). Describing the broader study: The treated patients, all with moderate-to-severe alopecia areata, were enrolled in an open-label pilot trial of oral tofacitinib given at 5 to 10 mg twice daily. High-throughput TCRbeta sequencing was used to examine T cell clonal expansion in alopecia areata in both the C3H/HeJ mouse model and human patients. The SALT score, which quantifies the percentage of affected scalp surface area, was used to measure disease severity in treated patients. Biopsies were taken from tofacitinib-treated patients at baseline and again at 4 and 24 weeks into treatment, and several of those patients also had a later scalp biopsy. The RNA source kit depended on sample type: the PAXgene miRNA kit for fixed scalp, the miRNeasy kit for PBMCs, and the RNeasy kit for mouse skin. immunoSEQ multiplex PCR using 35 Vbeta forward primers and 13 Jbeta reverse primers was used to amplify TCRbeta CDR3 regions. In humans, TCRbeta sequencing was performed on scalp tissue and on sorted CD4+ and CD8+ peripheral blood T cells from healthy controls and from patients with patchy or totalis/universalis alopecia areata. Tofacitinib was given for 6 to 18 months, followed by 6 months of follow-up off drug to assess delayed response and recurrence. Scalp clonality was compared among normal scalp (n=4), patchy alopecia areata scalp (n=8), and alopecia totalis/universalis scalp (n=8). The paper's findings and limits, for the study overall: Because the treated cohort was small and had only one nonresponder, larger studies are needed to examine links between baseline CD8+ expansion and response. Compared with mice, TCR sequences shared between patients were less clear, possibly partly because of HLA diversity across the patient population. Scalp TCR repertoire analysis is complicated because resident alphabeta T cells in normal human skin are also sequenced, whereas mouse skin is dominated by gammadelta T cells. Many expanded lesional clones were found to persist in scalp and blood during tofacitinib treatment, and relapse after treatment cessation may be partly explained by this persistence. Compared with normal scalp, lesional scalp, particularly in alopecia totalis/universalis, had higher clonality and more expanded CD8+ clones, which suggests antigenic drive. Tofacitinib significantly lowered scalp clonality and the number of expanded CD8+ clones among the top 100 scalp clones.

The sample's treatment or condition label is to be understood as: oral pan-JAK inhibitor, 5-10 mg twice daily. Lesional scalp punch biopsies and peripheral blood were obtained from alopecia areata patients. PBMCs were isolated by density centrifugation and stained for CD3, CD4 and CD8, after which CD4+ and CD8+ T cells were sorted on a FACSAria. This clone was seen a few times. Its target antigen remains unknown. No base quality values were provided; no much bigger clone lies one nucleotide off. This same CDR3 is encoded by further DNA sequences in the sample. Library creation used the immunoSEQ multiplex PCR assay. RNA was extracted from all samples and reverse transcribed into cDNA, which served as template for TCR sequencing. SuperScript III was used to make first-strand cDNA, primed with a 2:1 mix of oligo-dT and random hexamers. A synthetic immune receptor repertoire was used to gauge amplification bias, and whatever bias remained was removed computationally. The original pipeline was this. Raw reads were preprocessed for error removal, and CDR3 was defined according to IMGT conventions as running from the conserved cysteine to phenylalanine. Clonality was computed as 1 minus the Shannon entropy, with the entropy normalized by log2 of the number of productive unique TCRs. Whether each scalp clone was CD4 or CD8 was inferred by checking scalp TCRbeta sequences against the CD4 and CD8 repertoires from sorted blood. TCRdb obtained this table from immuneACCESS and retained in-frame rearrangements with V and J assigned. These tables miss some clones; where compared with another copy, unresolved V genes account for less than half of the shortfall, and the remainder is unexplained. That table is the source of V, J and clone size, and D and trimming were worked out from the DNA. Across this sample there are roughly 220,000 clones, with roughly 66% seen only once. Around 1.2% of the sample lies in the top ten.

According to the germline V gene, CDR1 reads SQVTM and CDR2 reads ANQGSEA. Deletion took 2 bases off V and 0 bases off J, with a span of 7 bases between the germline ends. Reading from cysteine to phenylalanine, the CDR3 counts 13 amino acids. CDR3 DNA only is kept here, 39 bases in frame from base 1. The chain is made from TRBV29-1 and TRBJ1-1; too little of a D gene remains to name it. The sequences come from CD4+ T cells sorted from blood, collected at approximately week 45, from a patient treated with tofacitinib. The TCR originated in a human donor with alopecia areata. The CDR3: CSVEKPLNTEAFF. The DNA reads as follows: TGCAGCGTTGAAAAACCCCTGAACACTGAAGCTTTCTTT.